Following are 26 T cell receptor beta chains from one sample sequenced in a study of T cell repertoires in cytomegalovirus infection. TCRdb re-analysed the reads in MiXCR, keeping a single row per CDR3 protein. The data hold under 300,000 distinct CDR3 sequences, with roughly a fifth observed a single time. No cognate antigen is known for these TCRs. This specimen was cultured PBMCs, taken from culture after CMV antigen stimulation. The receptors here all came from a human donor in good health (CMV status not recorded). Some clones in this sample may be carry-over from other donors' samples.

This clonotype has just a few counts. The chain couples TRBV7-9 to TRBJ2-1; D is undetermined. The CDR3 has 12 residues. The germline gives CDR1 SEHNR, CDR2 FQNEAQ (reference sequence). The ends were cut back, 5 bases at V and 9 bases at J, with 11 bases in the middle. The DNA for the CDR3 is TGTGCCAGCAGCCTACCGGGCGGTGAGCAGTTCTTC. This gives the protein CASSLPGGEQFF. Drawing the rest from reference TRBV7-9 and TRBJ2-1, the complete variable domain is DTGVSQNPRHKITKRGQNVTFRCDPISEHNRLYWYRQTLGQGPEFLTYFQNEAQLEKSRLLSDRFSAERPKGSFSTLEIQRTEQGDSAMYLCASSLPGGEQFFGPGTRLTVL.

CDR3 nucleotide sequence: TGTGCCAGCAGTGATTGGGGAGAGCTAGCGGGTGTATACAATGAGCAGTTCTTC. It is translated as CASSDWGELAGVYNEQFF. This chain connects TRBV2 to TRBJ2-1; 8 bases are shared with TRBD2. V lost 3 bases and J lost 4; bases outside the gene matches: 14. Germline V gene lookup returns CDR1 SNHLY and CDR2 FYNNEI. The CDR3 runs 18 residues.

The rearrangement links TRBV4-3 to TRBJ1-2; D is unclear. Deletions cut 1 base from V and 0 bases from J, with 12 bases between. The germline V gene has CDR1 LGHNA and CDR2 YSLEER. The CDR3 length is 16 residues. CDR3: CASSQALWAANYGYTF. In DNA form, the CDR3 reads TGCGCCAGCAGCCAAGCCTTATGGGCCGCTAACTATGGCTACACCTTC.

The chain employs TRBV5-6 and TRBJ2-7; unclear D gene. Germline CDR1 is SGHDT and CDR2 is YYEEEE. V was trimmed by 0 bases and J by 5 bases, leaving 6 bases between them. The CDR3 length is 12 residues. DNA for the CDR3: TGTGCCAGCAGCTTGGCTCCTAACGAGCAGTACTTC. Protein product: CASSLAPNEQYF.

V and J are TRBV13 and TRBJ2-5, with 11 nucleotides matching TRBD1. Germline V gene data show CDR1 as PRHDT and CDR2 as FYEKMQ (reference sequence). V was clipped by 4 bases and J by 5 bases; unmatched bases: 6. The length of the CDR3 is 15 residues. CDR3: CASSSGTGGRETQYF. The CDR3 DNA sequence: TGTGCCAGCAGCTCCGGGACAGGGGGACGGGAGACCCAGTACTTC.

The chain carries TRBV18 and TRBJ1-5; D gene ambiguous. CDR3 size: 13 residues. V lost 8 bases to trimming and J lost 6 bases, with 14 bases between them. Per germline, CDR1 KGHSH and CDR2 LQKENI. CDR3 bases: TGTGCCAGCACCCCCTTGGAGGGTCAGCCCCAGCATTTT. This gives the protein CASTPLEGQPQHF. Variable domain in full (rest from reference TRBV18 and TRBJ1-5): NAGVMQNPRHLVRRRGQEARLRCSPMKGHSHVYWYRQLPEEGLKFMVYLQKENIIDESGMPKERFSAEFPKEGPSILRIQQVVRGDSAAYFCASTPLEGQPQHFGDGTRLSIL.

This clonotype was seen many times. CDR3 bases: TGTGCCAGCAGCTTACTAGCGGGAGGAGGATTGGATACGCAGTATTTT. It yields the protein CASSLLAGGGLDTQYF. The chain employs TRBV7-2 and TRBJ2-3; 11 nucleotides line up with TRBD2. Germline assignment: CDR1 SGHTA and CDR2 FQGNSA. Losses at the gene ends were 2 bases for V and 6 bases for J; bases not matched to a gene: 7. The CDR3 consists of 16 residues.

The V gene is TRBV25-1, the J gene TRBJ2-3; D gene unclear. This CDR3 spans 14 amino acids. The V gene's germline CDR1 is MGHDK and CDR2 SYGVNS. V lost 2 bases and J lost 1, with 7 bases in between. CDR3 in DNA: TGTGCCAGCAGTGAAAGTTTCGGCACAGATACGCAGTATTTT. Its protein product is CASSESFGTDTQYF.

The genes are TRBV12-3 or TRBV12-4 and TRBJ2-3; D unresolved. Trimming stripped 8 bases from V and 2 bases from J, with 11 bases between. The CDR3 runs to 13 residues. CDR3 sequence: CASSDEDTDTQYF. CDR3 in DNA: TGTGCCAGCTCTGACGAGGACACAGATACGCAGTATTTT.

The rearrangement links TRBV20-1 to TRBJ2-5; a possible D gene is TRBD1 (6 bases). This CDR3 has 15 residues. Germline CDR1 DFQATT, CDR2 SNEGSKA (reference sequence). V shed 0 bases and J shed 6 bases, with 17 bases lying between them. CDR3 in amino acids: CSARDSRQGIQTQYF. CDR3 nucleotides: TGCAGTGCTAGAGATAGTAGGCAGGGGATTCAGACCCAGTACTTC.

The chain links TRBV5-1 to TRBJ2-7; TRBD1 agrees at 7 bases. Germline lookup yields CDR1 SGHRS and CDR2 YFSETQ. Losses at the gene ends were 0 bases for V and 0 bases for J; bases not matched to a gene: 9. The CDR3 spans 17 residues. Here the CDR3 DNA reads TGCGCCAGCAGCTTGGGGGTACAGGGGATGAGCTCCTACGAGCAGTACGTC. Protein product: CASSLGVQGMSSYEQYV.

CDR3 bases: TGTGCCAGCAGTTACTCGAGGGGGGTAACCGGGGAGCTGTTTTTT. This translates into CASSYSRGVTGELFF. J is TRBJ2-2 and V is TRBV6-2 or TRBV6-3; D could derive from TRBD1 or TRBD2 (6 bases each). This CDR3 contains 15 residues. Germline CDR1 MNHEY, CDR2 SVGEGT. Trimming cost V 0 bases and J 5 bases, with 10 bases left between them.

The J gene is TRBJ2-1, the V gene TRBV24-1; 9 bases are shared with TRBD2. CDR3 length equals 17 residues. Losses at the gene ends were 0 bases for V and 5 bases for J; bases not matched to a gene: 7. Per germline, CDR1 KGHDR and CDR2 SFDVKD. The CDR3 nucleotides read TGTGCCACCAGTGATTTGCCGGGACTAGCTCACCACAATGAGCAGTTCTTC. Protein sequence: CATSDLPGLAHHNEQFF.

V is TRBV30 and J is TRBJ2-3; no firm D call. The CDR3 contains 12 residues. Germline values: CDR1 GTSNPN, CDR2 SVGIG (reference sequence). The V and J ends lost 3 bases and 9 bases respectively, with 13 bases between them. The chain's CDR3 is CAWRLNQRTQYF. CDR3 coding DNA: TGTGCCTGGAGACTGAACCAGAGGACGCAGTATTTT.

This chain uses TRBV27 with TRBJ2-5; weak D call: TRBD1 (5 bases). The CDR3 is made up of 15 amino acids. The germline CDR1 and CDR2 sequences are MNHEY and SMNVEV (reference sequence). Trimming pared 3 bases from V and 7 bases from J, leaving 18 bases between. CDR3 nucleotide sequence: TGTGCCAGCAGTTTGGGAAGGGGTAGGGTCCCGACCCAGTACTTC. Translated, it gives CASSLGRGRVPTQYF.

The V call is TRBV11-2, the J call TRBJ2-1; TRBD2 might be the D (6 bases). The V gene's germline CDR1 is SGHAT and CDR2 FQNNGV. The CDR3 extends over 16 amino acids. Trimming took off 1 base at V and 9 bases at J, with 19 bases between the two ends. The CDR3 sequence: CASSLGARRGLGEQFF. In nucleotides, the CDR3 is TGTGCCAGCAGCTTAGGGGCTAGGAGGGGCCTTGGTGAGCAGTTCTTC.

CDR3 amino acids: CASSLIQTGGNSPLHF. CDR3 nucleotides: TGTGCCAGCAGCTTAATCCAGACAGGGGGCAACTCACCCCTCCACTTT. J is TRBJ1-6 and V is TRBV7-6; 10 nucleotides line up with TRBD1. The CDR3 covers 16 residues. Germline V CDR1 and CDR2: SGHVS, FNYEAQ. Trimming cost V 2 bases and J 10 bases; bases outside gene matches: 8.

This chain links TRBV29-1 with TRBJ2-5, with 9 bases that match TRBD2. The J segment lost 4 bases and the V segment lost 6 bases, leaving 9 bases of the junction unmatched. This CDR3 is 14 amino acids long. CDR1 is SQVTM, CDR2 ANQGSEA, per germline. The CDR3 sequence: CSVVGLAGRETQYF. CDR3 nucleotides: TGCAGCGTGGTTGGGCTAGCGGGAAGAGAGACCCAGTACTTC.

In its sample, this clonotype was seen a few times. This chain uses TRBV2 with TRBJ2-7; unclear D gene. Germline lookup yields CDR1 SNHLY and CDR2 FYNNEI. The CDR3 consists of 12 residues. The V gene lost 1 base and the J gene lost 2 bases, with 3 bases spanning the gap. The CDR3 region is CASSEVAYEQYV. The CDR3 DNA reads as TGTGCCAGCAGTGAAGTGGCCTACGAGCAGTACGTC.

The sample holds many counts of this clonotype. The rearrangement links TRBV28 to TRBJ2-3; D unresolved. Looked up from germline, CDR1 is MDHEN and CDR2 is SYDVKM. The V gene lost 4 bases and the J gene lost 0 bases, with 8 bases spanning the gap. The CDR3 runs to 14 residues. The CDR3 region has the DNA TGTGCCAGCAGTTCGGGCGGAAGCACAGATACGCAGTATTTT. This sequence encodes CASSSGGSTDTQYF.

The chain has TRBV19 and TRBJ1-1; unclear D gene. Germline V gene data show CDR1 as LNHDA and CDR2 as SQIVND (reference sequence). This CDR3 is 15 amino acids long. V was cut by 4 bases and J by 1 base, with 13 bases left in between. CDR3 coding DNA: TGTGCCAGTAGTACTAGGCCAGGTACGAACACTGAAGCTTTCTTT. This translates into CASSTRPGTNTEAFF.

Regarding this clonotype: Just one base apart from a much larger clone, this may be a read error. This sequence joins TRBV2 and TRBJ1-1; D unclear. Per the germline V gene, CDR1 is SNHLY and CDR2 is FYNNEI. The CDR3 loop spans 14 amino acids. V was shortened by 0 bases and J by 3 bases, with 8 bases between the two germline ends. CDR3 protein: CASSEATKYTEAFF. The CDR3 DNA follows: TGTGCCAGCAGTGAAGCGACAAAGTACACTGAAGCTTTCTTT.

The chain links TRBV7-2 to TRBJ1-5; 9 bases map to TRBD1. This CDR3 is built from 18 residues. Per germline, CDR1 SGHTA and CDR2 FQGNSA. The J segment lost 1 base and the V segment lost 2 bases, leaving 9 bases of the junction unmatched. DNA for the CDR3: TGTGCCAGCAGCTTACCCAACAGGGGGCGTTTGAGCAATCAGCCCCAGCATTTT. Translating it yields CASSLPNRGRLSNQPQHF. The variable domain in full, completed from reference TRBV7-2 and TRBJ1-5, reads GAGVSQSPSNKVTEKGKDVELRCDPISGHTALYWYRQSLGQGLEFLIYFQGNSAPDKSGLPSDRFSAERTGGSVSTLTIQRTQQEDSAVYLCASSLPNRGRLSNQPQHFGDGTRLSIL.

The chain joins TRBV10-2 to TRBJ1-1, with TRBD1 matching 9 bases. The CDR3 totals 17 residues. Germline trimming cut 6 bases from V and 6 bases from J; bases unmatched to any gene: 17. Germline CDR1 WSHSY, CDR2 SAAADI. In nucleotides, the CDR3 is TGCGCCAGCAGCGTAAGGACAGGGGCCGCCACGGTCCCTGAAGCTTTCTTT. This sequence encodes CASSVRTGAATVPEAFF.

The chain recombines TRBV12-3 or TRBV12-4 with TRBJ2-5; no clear D. With 6 bases removed from V and 7 bases from J, the gap between germline ends came to 12 bases. This CDR3 has 12 amino acids. The CDR3 nucleotides read TGTGCCAGCAGGGTGTCTTTCGGGACCCAGTACTTC. It is translated as CASRVSFGTQYF.

This clonotype was found many times. The chain is built from TRBV7-2 and TRBJ2-7, with 9 bases identical to TRBD2. Per the germline V gene, CDR1 is SGHTA and CDR2 is FQGNSA. The CDR3 loop spans 15 amino acids. The V gene end was trimmed by 5 bases and the J gene end by 0 bases; junction bases not matched to a gene: 5. CDR3 bases: TGTGCCAGCAGCCCTAGCGGGATAAACTCCTACGAGCAGTACGTC. It specifies CASSPSGINSYEQYV.